These 16 T cell receptor beta chains were sequenced from one sample in a study of post-analysis software for immune sequencing data (dated by TCRdb to 2014 to 2015). The investigation overall reported the following: Patients showed significantly higher frequencies than controls for five TRBV segments, among them TRBV5-6, TRBV5-1 and TRBV20-1.

Libraries were made using PCR. Sequencing was carried out with an Illumina HiSeq 2500. Unique molecular identifiers were incorporated into TCR beta cDNA libraries to reduce PCR and sequencing biases. TCRdb handled the public reads itself, with Q25 trimming in fastp and clone calling in MiXCR, and kept productive beta chains. All rows with the same CDR3 protein become a single entry with the most common DNA and genes. This sample gives some 500,000 distinct CDR3 sequences in total; around 40% of them show up just once. The ten largest clones capture around an eighth of the sample. No antigen is known for these receptors. Sequences were obtained from blood. The receptors were sampled from a girl aged 5 to 17 with multiple sclerosis.

In DNA, the CDR3 is TGTGCCAGCTCACCACCGGACCTAGGCGATGAGCAGTTCTTC. This sequence encodes CASSPPDLGDEQFF. V usage is TRBV18 and J usage is TRBJ2-1; D call uncertain. Trimming left V 0 bases short and J 8 bases short, with 11 bases between. This CDR3 spans 14 amino acids. Per the germline V gene, CDR1 is KGHSH and CDR2 is LQKENI.

The chain joins TRBV15 to TRBJ1-1, with 7 bases identical to TRBD1. The CDR3 is 15 residues long. Looked up from germline, CDR1 is LNHNV and CDR2 is YYDKDF (reference sequence). Trimming took 0 bases from V and 1 from J; bases not matched to a gene: 2. CDR3 sequence (DNA): TGTGCCACCAGCAGAGATCGACAGGGGAACACTGAAGCTTTCTTT. Protein sequence: CATSRDRQGNTEAFF.

This clonotype appeared a few times. This chain joins TRBV6-6 and TRBJ2-1, with TRBD2 matching over 9 bases. The V and J ends lost 4 bases and 14 bases, in that order; junction bases with no gene match: 12. The CDR3 sequence is 14 residues long. Germline loops: CDR1 MNHNY, CDR2 SVGAGI (reference sequence). Here the CDR3 DNA reads TGTGCCAGCAGTTCTAATCGTGGGACTAGCTTGGAGTTCTTC. Amino acid sequence: CASSSNRGTSLEFF.

V gene TRBV6-4 combines with J gene TRBJ2-1; D tentatively fits TRBD1 or TRBD2 (6 bases each). The V and J ends lost 6 bases and 7 bases respectively, with 19 bases between them. The CDR3 runs 15 residues. In germline, CDR1 is MRHNA, CDR2 SNTAGT. CDR3 loop: CASREGDAEGNEQFF. CDR3 in DNA: TGTGCCAGCAGGGAGGGGGACGCCGAAGGGAATGAGCAGTTCTTC.

The V gene is TRBV12-3 or TRBV12-4, the J gene TRBJ2-7; D not resolved. The CDR3 is 14 residues long. Trimming took off 6 bases at V and 3 bases at J, with 15 bases between the two ends. CDR3 nucleotide sequence: TGTGCCAGCAGGTTAAGCCCCAGGCACTACGAGCAGTACTTC. It is translated as CASRLSPRHYEQYF.

This chain joins TRBV27 and TRBJ1-2; D is unresolved. CDR3 length: 14 residues. With 5 bases removed from V and 6 bases from J, the gap between germline ends came to 16 bases. The germline gives CDR1 MNHEY, CDR2 SMNVEV (reference sequence). CDR3 DNA sequence: TGTGCCAGCAGTCGGACGCGGAGACGAGATGGCTACACCTTC. Translation gives CASSRTRRRDGYTF.

The chain has TRBV12-5 and TRBJ2-3; D gene uncertain. V gave up 4 bases and J gave up 3 bases, with 5 bases separating them. Germline assignment: CDR1 LGHNT and CDR2 FRNRAP. The CDR3 covers 12 residues. CDR3 loop: CASGWSTDTQYF. The CDR3 nucleotides are TGTGCTAGTGGTTGGTCGACAGATACGCAGTATTTT.

The chain has TRBV7-9 and TRBJ2-3; TRBD2 agrees at 13 bases. This CDR3 contains 19 residues. Germline-derived CDR1 and CDR2 are SEHNR and FQNEAQ (reference sequence). With 6 bases clipped from V and 4 bases from J, the junction kept 16 bases outside the gene matches. CDR3 DNA: TGTGCCAGCAGGGACACTAGCGGGAGGGCCGCTGTGGCTTCAGATACGCAGTATTTT. It encodes CASRDTSGRAAVASDTQYF.

This clonotype was observed a handful of times. This chain links TRBV24-1 with TRBJ2-1, with 8 positions matching TRBD2. V shed 5 bases, J shed 3 bases, and the junction held 5 bases outside the gene matches. This CDR3 has 15 amino acids. Germline values: CDR1 KGHDR, CDR2 SFDVKD. The CDR3 spells CATSGAGVGYNEQFF. The CDR3 DNA follows: TGTGCCACCAGTGGAGCGGGAGTGGGCTACAATGAGCAGTTCTTC.

Worth noting for this clonotype: The junction departs from the called germline gene at one end, perhaps through a read error. The V call is TRBV7-2, the J call TRBJ2-3; 11 nucleotides line up with TRBD2. There are 17 residues in the CDR3. Germline CDR1 is SGHTA and CDR2 is FQGNSA. DNA for the CDR3: TGTGCCGGCAGAATGACTAGCGGGATAGGAGGCACAGATACGCAGTATTTT. Amino acids: CAGRMTSGIGGTDTQYF. Full variable domain (rest looked up from reference TRBV7-2 and TRBJ2-3): GAGVSQSPSNKVTEKGKDVELRCDPISGHTALYWYRQSLGQGLEFLIYFQGNSAPDKSGLPSDRFSAERTGGSVSTLTIQRTQQEDSAVYLCAGRMTSGIGGTDTQYFGPGTRLTVL.

The CDR3 DNA sequence: TGCAGTGCTAGTTTGGGTGGTGGGGTCTACAATGAGCAGTTCTTC. It is translated as CSASLGGGVYNEQFF. This sequence joins TRBV20-1 and TRBJ2-1; D unclear. Trimming took 3 bases from V and 3 from J, leaving 15 bases between them. CDR1 is DFQATT and CDR2 is SNEGSKA in the germline V gene (reference sequence). This CDR3 spans 15 amino acids.

This chain uses TRBV2 with TRBJ2-5; 11 positions match TRBD2. Germline CDR1 is SNHLY and CDR2 is FYNNEI. The ends lost 7 bases at V and 3 bases at J; junction bases unmatched: 7. The CDR3 has 15 residues. CDR3 protein: CASISTGLAEETQYF. For the CDR3, the DNA is TGTGCCAGCATCTCTACGGGACTAGCGGAAGAGACCCAGTACTTC.

V usage is TRBV5-1 and J usage is TRBJ2-1, with 7 bases that match TRBD2. Germline-derived CDR1 and CDR2 are SGHRS and YFSETQ. The trim removed 4 bases at V and 3 bases at J, leaving 7 bases unmatched. The length of the CDR3 is 15 residues. The CDR3 sequence is CASSPGTNNYNEQFF. The CDR3 bases are TGCGCCAGCAGCCCCGGGACTAACAACTACAATGAGCAGTTCTTC.

The V and J genes are TRBV6-1 and TRBJ2-4; D is uncertain. The CDR3 totals 17 residues. CDR1 MNHNS and CDR2 SASEGT come from the germline V gene. The germline V and J ends were trimmed by 6 bases and 2 bases, with 20 bases remaining between them. CDR3 DNA: TGTGCCAGCAGCCCGGTCGGAAAGGCCCCGACCAAAAACATTCAGTACTTC. It encodes CASSPVGKAPTKNIQYF.

The CDR3 bases are TGTGCCACCAGCGACCGGGACAGGGTCAATGAGCAGTTCTTC. Amino acid sequence: CATSDRDRVNEQFF. The chain recombines TRBV15 with TRBJ2-1; 9 positions match TRBD1. V gave up 5 bases and J gave up 6 bases; unmatched junction bases: 5. Per the germline V gene, CDR1 is LNHNV and CDR2 is YYDKDF (reference sequence). This CDR3 has 14 amino acids.

The V and J genes are TRBV20-1 and TRBJ1-1; D remains ambiguous. Trimming left V 2 bases short and J 0 bases short, with 13 bases between. The CDR3 runs to 15 residues. Germline lookup yields CDR1 DFQATT and CDR2 SNEGSKA (reference sequence). Written as DNA, the CDR3 is TGCAGTGCTAGACTCCTGGCCCAGCTGAACACTGAAGCTTTCTTT. Its translation is CSARLLAQLNTEAFF.